This is a list of T cell receptor beta chains from one sample in a study of T cell responses to AZD1222 COVID-19 vaccine. Sequencing was performed with immunoSEQ multiplex PCR; in TCRdb, only in-frame clones are kept and a portion is missing. This sample has some 200,000 clones, with 80% to 95% found just once. The source was peripheral blood, collected on day 0 of AZD1222 vaccination. The origin of the receptors is an adult in good health. CDR3s include the opening cysteine and the closing phenylalanine or tryptophan. D genes are given only for firm matches.

TRBJ2-5	TRBV5-1	TRBD1	TGCGCCAGCAGCTTGGGAGGGGACAGAAAAGAGACCCAGTACTTC	CASSLGGDRKETQYF
TRBJ2-7	TRBV10-2	NA	TGCGCCAGCAGGCCTAGCAGATACGAGCAGTACTTC	CASRPSRYEQYF
TRBJ1-5	TRBV25-1	NA	TGTGCCAGCAGTCGACAGATCCCAGCTGTGCGGCAGCCCCAGCATTTT	CASSRQIPAVRQPQHF
TRBJ1-1	TRBV5-1	NA	TGCGCCAGCAGCTTGGTGGGCAGTATGAACACTGAAGCTTTCTTT	CASSLVGSMNTEAFF
TRBJ1-2	TRBV30	TRBD1	TGTGCCTGGACCTTGACAGGGGATCTAGGCTACACCTTC	CAWTLTGDLGYTF
TRBJ1-3	TRBV5-8	NA	TGTGCCAGCAGCTTAACCGCCGGGACCCCACTCGGAAACACCATATATTTT	CASSLTAGTPLGNTIYF
TRBJ1-1	TRBV11-2	NA	TGTGCCAGCAGCTTAAGTGCACGTGCTTCTGAAGCTTTCTTT	CASSLSARASEAFF
TRBJ1-5	TRBV7-8	NA	TGTGCCAGCAGCTTAGGCTCAGGCGGTCAGCCCCAGCATTTT	CASSLGSGGQPQHF
TRBJ1-1	TRBV7-9	NA	TGTGCCAGCAGCTTATATGGGAAGAACACTGAAGCTTTCTTT	CASSLYGKNTEAFF
TRBJ2-1	TRBV16	NA	TGTGCCAGCAGCCAATTTCTCGTAGAGGGCATGGGCAATGAGCAGTTCTTC	CASSQFLVEGMGNEQFF
TRBJ1-1	TRBV5-4	NA	TGTGCCAGCAGCCCGTCGGGGCGGTTAAAAGCTTTCTTT	CASSPSGRLKAFF
TRBJ1-5	TRBV5-8	TRBD1	TGTGCCAGCAGCGCTGGACAGGGTAGGCAGCCCCAGCATTTT	CASSAGQGRQPQHF
TRBJ2-4	TRBV5-1	NA	TGCGCCAGCAGCTTGGGGGACTGGAAAAACATTCAGTACTTC	CASSLGDWKNIQYF